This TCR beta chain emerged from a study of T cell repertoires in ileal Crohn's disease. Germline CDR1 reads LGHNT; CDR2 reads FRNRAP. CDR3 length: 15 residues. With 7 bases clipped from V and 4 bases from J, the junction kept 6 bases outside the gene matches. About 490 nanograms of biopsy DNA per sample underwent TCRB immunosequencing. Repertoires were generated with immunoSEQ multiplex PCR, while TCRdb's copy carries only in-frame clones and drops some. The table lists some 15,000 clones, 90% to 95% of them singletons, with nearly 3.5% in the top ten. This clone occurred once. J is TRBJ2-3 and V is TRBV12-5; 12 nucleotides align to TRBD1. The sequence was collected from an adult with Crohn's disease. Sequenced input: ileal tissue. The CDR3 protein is CASALRDRGPDTQYF. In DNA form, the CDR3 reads TGTGCTAGTGCCCTCCGGGACAGGGGGCCAGATACGCAGTATTTT.